The T cell receptor (beta chain) described here comes from a study of cytomegalovirus exposure and HLA in healthy donors. Study-level results: Subsequent analysis of the 120 or so validation repertoires found a tendency for first-cohort TCR clusters to co-occur. Reported results showed that the classifier diagnosed cytomegalovirus status with high specificity and sensitivity. The study put 150 to 200 TCR beta chains on its list as cytomegalovirus-associated. The majority of TCR sequences were rare, yet some public TCRs appeared in many donors.

As regards this clone: Antigen unknown.

The data were produced by immunoSEQ multiplex PCR, yet TCRdb's version contains in-frame clones alone and is incomplete. The data show 57,000 or so clones, approximately 96% seen once. What was sequenced was PBMCs. The clonotype was recovered from a man aged 18 to 30 in good health and CMV-seronegative.

The CDR3 spells CASSLRGAYNEQFF. As DNA, the CDR3 is TGTGCCAGCAGTTTACGGGGGGCCTACAATGAGCAGTTCTTC. The chain recombines TRBV27 with TRBJ2-1; 7 positions agree with TRBD2. The germline gives CDR1 MNHEY, CDR2 SMNVEV (reference sequence). The CDR3 spans 14 residues. With 2 bases clipped from V and 2 bases from J, the junction kept 0 bases outside the gene matches.